This entry is about one T cell receptor (beta chain). Antigen: not known. The record originates from a study of OX40 agonist ivuxolimab in advanced cancers. As for the study in general: Age averaged around 60 years (range roughly 23 to 79), and about 86% were male. Earlier treatment with anti-PD-1, anti-PD-L1 or anti-CTLA-4 was permitted, and under 50% had received some. General observations from the study: Clones of CD4+ and CD8+ blood T cells grew by week 6 at doses of 0.1 to 3.0 mg/kg.

V lost 1 base and J 1 base, leaving 9 bases between the germline ends. This CDR3 has 15 residues. CDR1 and CDR2 (germline): SGHTA, FQGNSA. Measured with immunoSEQ multiplex PCR; TCRdb has only the in-frame clones, and not every one. The sample lists 50,000 to 55,000 clones, approximately 80% seen once, with about 3.8% in the top ten. This TCR derives from an adult with an advanced solid tumor such as melanoma, head and neck, liver or kidney cancer. This chain uses TRBV7-2 with TRBJ2-3; no clear D. Source: CD4+ or CD8+ T cells sorted from blood, taken in a trial of the OX40 agonist ivuxolimab. The CDR3 protein is CASSLGGLRTDTQYF. CDR3 DNA sequence: TGTGCCAGCAGCTTAGGTGGGCTCCGCACAGATACGCAGTATTTT. The full variable domain, completed using reference TRBV7-2 and TRBJ2-3, is GAGVSQSPSNKVTEKGKDVELRCDPISGHTALYWYRQSLGQGLEFLIYFQGNSAPDKSGLPSDRFSAERTGGSVSTLTIQRTQQEDSAVYLCASSLGGLRTDTQYFGPGTRLTVL.